The rows below give T cell receptor beta chains drawn from one sample of a study of T cell responses to AZD1222 COVID-19 vaccine. Clones were sequenced by immunoSEQ multiplex PCR, and TCRdb holds only the in-frame ones, with some missing. The profile shows tens of thousands of clones, about 89% of them singletons. This specimen was peripheral blood, taken on day 0 of AZD1222 vaccination. Receptors originate from an adult in good health. The CDR3 runs from the conserved cysteine through the conserved F or W. D genes are given only for firm matches. Size is omitted from some rows. Given values are once, few, many or a class for expanded clones.

. TRBJ2-1 TRBD2 TRBV7-3 CASSETSGDRNEQFF TGTGCCAGCAGTGAGACTAGCGGAGATCGGAATGAGCAGTTCTTC
. TRBJ2-2 TRBD1 TRBV4-2 CASSQATGGTGELFF TGTGCCAGCAGCCAAGCCACAGGGGGGACCGGGGAGCTGTTTTTT
once TRBJ1-4 . TRBV28 CASSLGGVEEKLFF TGTGCCAGCAGTTTGGGGGGAGTGGAGGAAAAACTGTTTTTT
. TRBJ2-7 . TRBV6-5 CASSYSLSGSYEQYF TGTGCCAGCAGTTACTCTTTATCCGGATCCTACGAGCAGTACTTC
. TRBJ1-4 TRBD1 TRBV28 CATHQYRGRDEKLFF TGTGCCACCCATCAGTACAGGGGGCGGGATGAAAAACTGTTTTTT
few TRBJ1-6 . TRBV5-1 CASSLGGTYNSPLHF TGCGCCAGCAGCTTAGGGGGGACCTATAATTCACCCCTCCACTTT
few TRBJ1-2 . TRBV28 CASSSQAYGYTF TGTGCCAGCAGTTCCCAGGCGTATGGCTACACCTTC
. TRBJ2-1 . TRBV7-3 CASSPDSNDNEQFF TGTGCCAGCAGCCCGGACAGCAACGACAATGAGCAGTTCTTC
. TRBJ2-7 . TRBV6-5 CASRGRSEQYF TGTGCCAGCAGGGGGAGAAGCGAGCAGTACTTC
once TRBJ1-3 . TRBV5-4 CASSPGVGGVNGNTIYF TGTGCCAGCAGCCCCGGCGTGGGAGGGGTCAATGGGAACACCATATATTTT
. TRBJ2-3 . TRBV10-3 CAIRELGTDTQYF TGTGCCATCCGGGAATTGGGGACAGATACGCAGTATTTT
. TRBJ1-1 . TRBV2 CASSYTFTGYLSTEAFF TGTGCCAGCAGCTATACATTTACAGGGTATTTGAGCACTGAAGCTTTCTTT
. TRBJ2-1 TRBD2 TRBV9 CASSGRASGIVSSYNEQFF TGTGCCAGCAGCGGACGGGCTAGCGGGATCGTTAGCTCCTACAATGAGCAGTTCTTC
. TRBJ1-1 TRBD1 TRBV29-1 CSVATGITEAFF TGCAGCGTTGCGACAGGGATCACTGAAGCTTTCTTT
. TRBJ1-2 . TRBV2 CASSTDRVRYGYTF TGTGCCAGCAGTACCGACCGGGTTCGGTATGGCTACACCTTC
. TRBJ2-2 . TRBV5-1 CASSLVGAGLRNTGELFF TGCGCCAGCAGCTTGGTAGGCGCGGGACTGAGGAACACCGGGGAGCTGTTTTTT
. TRBJ2-3 TRBD2 TRBV27 CASARGTSGIITQYF TGTGCCAGCGCTCGTGGGACTAGCGGGATAATCACGCAGTATTTT
. TRBJ1-2 . TRBV3-1/TRBV3-2 CASSQVTNYGYTF TGTGCCAGCAGCCAGGTGACTAACTATGGCTACACCTTC
few TRBJ2-7 TRBD1 TRBV2 CASSSQGTGRGEQYF TGTGCCAGCAGTTCCCAGGGGACAGGGAGGGGCGAGCAGTACTTC
. TRBJ2-5 TRBD2 TRBV7-2 CASRQGLAGGVGETQYF TGTGCCAGCCGACAGGGACTAGCGGGAGGGGTCGGTGAGACCCAGTACTTC
. TRBJ2-7 TRBD2 TRBV28 CASTPGLAGQDEQYF TGTGCCAGCACCCCGGGACTAGCGGGTCAGGACGAGCAGTACTTC
few TRBJ1-1 . TRBV5-1 CASTRTSATQDTEAFF TGCGCCAGCACCCGGACGAGTGCTACCCAAGACACTGAAGCTTTCTTT
. TRBJ2-5 . TRBV12-3/TRBV12-4 CASSYEETQYF TGTGCCAGCAGTTACGAAGAGACCCAGTACTTC
. TRBJ2-2 TRBD1 TRBV5-1 CASSLSRTGAGELFF TGCGCCAGCAGCCTCTCGCGGACAGGGGCCGGGGAGCTGTTTTTT
once TRBJ2-7 . TRBV5-1 CASSLVVGYEQYF TGCGCCAGCAGCCTGGTCGTGGGGTACGAGCAGTACTTC
. TRBJ2-7 TRBD2 TRBV4-2 CASSQEQTSGRQYYEQYF TGTGCCAGCAGCCAAGAACAGACTAGCGGGAGGCAGTACTACGAGCAGTACTTC
. TRBJ2-1 . TRBV19 CASSRQVDEQFF TGTGCCAGTAGCCGACAGGTAGATGAGCAGTTCTTC
. TRBJ2-3 TRBD2 TRBV5-4 CASSPAAGVMRDTQYF TGTGCCAGCAGTCCGGCTGCGGGGGTAATGAGAGATACGCAGTATTTT
. TRBJ2-7 TRBD2 TRBV7-9 CASIASRSSGRVSSYEQYF TGTGCCAGCATCGCTTCACGCAGCAGCGGGAGGGTGAGCTCCTACGAGCAGTACTTC
. TRBJ2-1 TRBD1 TRBV9 CASSGGTGGYNEQFF TGTGCCAGCAGCGGCGGGACAGGGGGCTACAATGAGCAGTTCTTC
. TRBJ1-1 . TRBV5-1 CASSSQGGDTEAFF TGCGCCAGCAGCTCACAGGGAGGCGACACTGAAGCTTTCTTT
. TRBJ2-7 TRBD2 TRBV29-1 CSVETSGSYEQYF TGCAGCGTTGAGACTAGCGGGAGCTACGAGCAGTACTTC
. TRBJ1-2 . TRBV3-1/TRBV3-2 CASSLRGDNYGYTF TGTGCCAGCAGCCTTCGAGGGGATAACTATGGCTACACCTTC
. TRBJ1-1 TRBD1 TRBV9 CASSVGTGLNTEAFF TGTGCCAGCAGCGTAGGGACAGGGCTGAACACTGAAGCTTTCTTT
. TRBJ2-5 TRBD1 TRBV18 CASSPTGAGQETQYF TGTGCCAGCTCACCAACAGGGGCCGGACAAGAGACCCAGTACTTC